Listed below are T cell receptor beta chains from one sample, sequenced in a study of CD8 T cells in Susac syndrome. Via MiXCR, TCRdb re-called the immunoSEQ multiplex PCR reads, giving one row per CDR3 protein. This table has 110,000 or so distinct CDR3 sequences, roughly 90% appearing once. Sequences were obtained from CD8+ T cells from PBMCs. Receptor source: a human donor in good health. The CDR3 runs from the conserved cysteine through the conserved F or W. D genes are given only for firm matches. Some rows mark clone size as missing; the rest say once, few, many or name a class of expanded clone.

TGTGCCAGCAGAAACAGGGAATCGAACTATGGCTACACCTTC | CASRNRESNYGYTF | 14 | TRBJ1-2 | . | TRBV6-5 | .
TGCGCCAGCAGCCGCGAAACTAGCGGGATTTCCTACAATGAGCAGTTCTTC | CASSRETSGISYNEQFF | 17 | TRBJ2-1 | . | TRBV5-1 | TRBD2
TGTGCCAGCAGGGAGACTGGCTCCGACCGGGATACGCAGTATTTT | CASRETGSDRDTQYF | 15 | TRBJ2-3 | . | TRBV7-2 | .
TGTGCCAGCAGCCCCCGGTCAGGCGACTCTGGAAACACCATATATTTT | CASSPRSGDSGNTIYF | 16 | TRBJ1-3 | . | TRBV12-3/TRBV12-4 | .
TGTGCCCGCGGAGGATCCACAGATACGCAGTATTTT | CARGGSTDTQYF | 12 | TRBJ2-3 | few | TRBV30 | .
TGTGCCAGCAGTTACTCGACCGCGGACACAGATACGCAGTATTTT | CASSYSTADTDTQYF | 15 | TRBJ2-3 | . | TRBV6-6 | .
TGTGCCAGCACCCCCGGGACGGGACACTATGGCTACACCTTC | CASTPGTGHYGYTF | 14 | TRBJ1-2 | once | TRBV7-9 | .
TGTGCCAGCAGCCCCCGCGGGAGGGGAGCTGAAGCTTTCTTT | CASSPRGRGAEAFF | 14 | TRBJ1-1 | . | TRBV7-2 | .
TGTGCCAGCAGTGAATCCAGCTACGAGCAGTACTTC | CASSESSYEQYF | 12 | TRBJ2-7 | . | TRBV6-1 | .
TGTGCCAGCAGCCGCAAGAATGAGCAGTTCTTC | CASSRKNEQFF | 11 | TRBJ2-1 | . | TRBV7-9 | .
TGTGCCAGTAGTATCCCCGGGAGCACAGATACGCAGTATTTT | CASSIPGSTDTQYF | 14 | TRBJ2-3 | . | TRBV19 | .
TGCGCCAGCAGCTTGTCTGGGATGTTCCACACTGAAGCTTTCTTT | CASSLSGMFHTEAFF | 15 | TRBJ1-1 | . | TRBV5-1 | .
TGTGCCACCAGCAGAGGCCGAGCGGGGGATGGAGATACGCAGTATTTT | CATSRGRAGDGDTQYF | 16 | TRBJ2-3 | . | TRBV15 | TRBD2
TGTGCCTGGATATCGGGAGGGCTTAATGAGCAGTTCTTC | CAWISGGLNEQFF | 13 | TRBJ2-1 | . | TRBV30 | TRBD2
TGTGCCAGCATCCCTCCGGGTTCAGAGACCCAGTACTTC | CASIPPGSETQYF | 13 | TRBJ2-5 | . | TRBV27 | .
TGTGCCAGCAGACCTCCGGGACTAGCCTCCTTCCATGAGCAGTTCTTC | CASRPPGLASFHEQFF | 16 | TRBJ2-1 | . | TRBV6-2/TRBV6-3 | TRBD2
TGTGCCAGCAGTTACTCGTACCTAGGGTTCTTC | CASSYSYLGFF | 11 | TRBJ2-1 | . | TRBV6-2/TRBV6-3 | .
TGTGCCACCAGCAAGGTTCCGAGGGACACTGAAGCTTTCTTT | CATSKVPRDTEAFF | 14 | TRBJ1-1 | . | TRBV15 | .
TGCAGCGTGTTCAGGGAGAACACTGAAGCTTTCTTT | CSVFRENTEAFF | 12 | TRBJ1-1 | . | TRBV29-1 | .
TGTGCCAGCAGCTTAGATATTGTCCGGAGATCTGGGGCCAACGTCCTGACTTTC | CASSLDIVRRSGANVLTF | 18 | TRBJ2-6 | once | TRBV11-2 | .
TGTGCCAGCAGCATCGGGGCGGGGAGGTCCCTAAACGAGCAGTACTTC | CASSIGAGRSLNEQYF | 16 | TRBJ2-7 | . | TRBV9 | .
TGTGCCAGCAGTGAATGGGGGGTGGAGCAGTTCTTC | CASSEWGVEQFF | 12 | TRBJ2-1 | . | TRBV25-1 | .
TGCGCCAGCAGCCAAGATGCCCCTGAAGCTTTCTTT | CASSQDAPEAFF | 12 | TRBJ1-1 | . | TRBV4-3 | .
TGTGCCTGGAGTGTTTGGACCGTCCAAGAGACCCAGTACTTC | CAWSVWTVQETQYF | 14 | TRBJ2-5 | . | TRBV30 | .
TGTGCCAGCTCACCACCGGACAGGGGGCGCGTTAGGGCTTTCTTT | CASSPPDRGRVRAFF | 15 | TRBJ1-1 | once | TRBV18 | TRBD1
TGTGCCAGCAGCTCCCAGCCACTAAGATGGAATGAGCAGTTCTTC | CASSSQPLRWNEQFF | 15 | TRBJ2-1 | once | TRBV12-3/TRBV12-4 | .
TGTGCCAGCAGCCCCCCATTTGCGGGTGAGTTTTACGAGCAGTACTTC | CASSPPFAGEFYEQYF | 16 | TRBJ2-7 | . | TRBV3-1 | .
TGCAGTGCTCCCCGTGGGGTAGTTCTATCAGATACGCAGTATTTT | CSAPRGVVLSDTQYF | 15 | TRBJ2-3 | . | TRBV20-1 | .
TGCAGTGCTAGAGATCGGGGGACAGGGAACACTGAAGCTTTCTTT | CSARDRGTGNTEAFF | 15 | TRBJ1-1 | . | TRBV20-1 | TRBD1
TGCGCCAGCAGCCCCGGACACAGGGACACCGGGGAGCTGTTTTTT | CASSPGHRDTGELFF | 15 | TRBJ2-2 | . | TRBV5-1 | .